Given below is one T cell receptor beta chain in context. Here immunoSEQ multiplex PCR was the method, and the copy in TCRdb shows in-frame clones only, minus some. The sample shows 100,000 to 150,000 clones, around 94% of them seen only once. The data stem from a study of control samples from healthy donors and cancer patients. With 5 bases removed from V and 4 bases from J, the gap between germline ends came to 6 bases. Germline lookup yields CDR1 SEHNR and CDR2 FQNEAQ (reference sequence). The CDR3 totals 12 residues. Sequencing was done on a sample of PBMCs. V gene TRBV7-9 combines with J gene TRBJ1-3; no reliable D call. This receptor was taken from a man aged 80 or over with head and neck cancer. CDR3 in amino acids: CASSPLGNTIYF. As DNA, the CDR3 is TGTGCCAGCAGCCCCCTCGGAAACACCATATATTTT.